The 14 T cell receptor beta chains below come from one sample, sequenced in a study of vaccination and CD4 T cells after COVID-19. Specified treatment: roughly 11-day PBMC culture with coronavirus spike peptide pools or control peptides (ViraFEST assay). The Oncomine TCR Beta short-read assay generated sequence data from the DNA of cultured CD4+ T cells. Each CDR3 protein gets one entry after TCRdb re-called the PCR reads with MiXCR. This sample carries approximately 3,200 distinct CDR3 sequences, roughly 83% of them seen once, and the ten largest clones take around 30%. Their target antigens are unknown. Sequenced input: CD4+ T cells from blood, cultured in vitro. The receptors come from a human donor who had recovered from COVID-19.

This clonotype was detected only once. The chain employs TRBV2 and TRBJ1-3; possibly TRBD1 for D (6 bases). This CDR3 spans 18 amino acids. The V end lost 6 bases, the J end lost 0 bases, and 21 bases lay between the germline ends. The germline V gene has CDR1 SNHLY and CDR2 FYNNEI. CDR3 protein: CASRVGQIERSSGNTIYF. DNA for the CDR3: TGTGCCAGCAGGGTCGGACAGATAGAGCGTTCCTCTGGAAACACCATATATTTT.

This chain links TRBV27 with TRBJ2-1; 11 bases line up with TRBD1. The J segment lost 8 bases and the V segment lost 3 bases, leaving 6 bases of the junction unmatched. The CDR3 runs 15 residues. Germline-derived CDR1 and CDR2 are MNHEY and SMNVEV (reference sequence). This chain's CDR3 is CASSLRDRGIDEQFF. The CDR3 DNA is TGTGCCAGCAGTTTGAGGGACAGGGGGATCGATGAGCAGTTCTTC.

The chain uses TRBV7-9 and TRBJ2-5; D possibly corresponds to TRBD2 (5 bases). The germline V gene has CDR1 SEHNR and CDR2 FQNEAQ (reference sequence). The germline V and J ends were trimmed by 3 bases and 2 bases, with 13 bases remaining between them. CDR3 length: 15 amino acids. This CDR3 reads CASSFYFRGQETQYF. In DNA, the CDR3 is TGTGCCAGCAGCTTCTATTTCCGGGGACAAGAGACCCAGTACTTC.

The CDR3 nucleotides are TGCAGTGCTAGAGTTGTCGGACTGGGACCCGGGGAGCTGTTTTTT. Protein: CSARVVGLGPGELFF. The rearrangement joins TRBV20-1 to TRBJ2-2; D assignment may be TRBD1 or TRBD2 (5 bases each). CDR3 size: 15 residues. V gave up 1 base and J gave up 6 bases, with 15 bases separating them. Germline V gene sequence: CDR1 DFQATT, CDR2 SNEGSKA (reference sequence).

This clonotype appeared once. V usage is TRBV4-1 and J usage is TRBJ2-4; the D is unclear. V lost 4 bases to trimming and J lost 5 bases, with 12 bases between them. The CDR3 covers 14 residues. Germline CDR1 is MGHRA and CDR2 is YSYEKL. The CDR3: CASSRSIRENIQYF. In DNA form, the CDR3 reads TGCGCCAGCAGCCGGTCCATCCGTGAAAACATTCAGTACTTC.

This clonotype was counted a few times. The gene calls are TRBV20-1 and TRBJ1-5; possible D gene TRBD1, 5 bases. The germline V and J ends were trimmed by 5 bases and 4 bases, with 18 bases remaining between them. Germline lookup yields CDR1 DFQATT and CDR2 SNEGSKA (reference sequence). The CDR3 runs to 15 residues. DNA of the CDR3: TGCAGTGCTCGGAATCGGGGACTCAATAATCAGCCCCAGCATTTT. Translating it yields CSARNRGLNNQPQHF.

J is TRBJ1-2 and V is TRBV12-3 or TRBV12-4; D is ambiguous. This CDR3 is built from 10 residues. Between the trimmed V and J ends, which lost 8 bases and 8 bases, there was a span of 9 bases. The CDR3 DNA reads TGTGCCAGCGGAATAGGAGGCTACACCTTC. Translation: CASGIGGYTF.

Written as DNA, the CDR3 is TGTGCCAGCACCCACATTCGAGGACATGTCTACGAGCAGTACTTC. This encodes CASTHIRGHVYEQYF. This chain joins TRBV11-2 and TRBJ2-7; D may be TRBD1 (5 bases). This CDR3 has 15 amino acids. V lost 7 bases, J lost 3 bases, and 19 bases lay in between. The V gene's germline CDR1 is SGHAT and CDR2 FQNNGV.

The gene calls are TRBV20-1 and TRBJ1-2; possibly TRBD1 for D (6 bases). The germline V gene has CDR1 DFQATT and CDR2 SNEGSKA (reference sequence). V was cut by 2 bases and J by 5 bases, with 15 bases left in between. This CDR3 comprises 14 residues. The CDR3 sequence: CSARPTGGAYGYTF. CDR3 in DNA: TGCAGTGCTAGACCCACCGGGGGCGCTTATGGCTACACCTTC.

The rearrangement uses TRBV2 and TRBJ2-7; TRBD1 aligns across 12 bases. With V trimmed by 6 bases and J by 6 bases, 6 bases remained unmatched. Germline V CDR1 and CDR2: SNHLY, FYNNEI. This CDR3 has 14 residues. CDR3 in DNA: TGTGCCAGCAGAGGGGACAGGGGGCGCTTCGAGCAGTACTTC. Its translation is CASRGDRGRFEQYF.

The V call is TRBV20-1, the J call TRBJ1-2, with 8 bases identical to TRBD1. V was pared by 5 bases and J by 6 bases, with 11 bases of the junction left unmatched. There are 14 residues in the CDR3. CDR1 DFQATT and CDR2 SNEGSKA come from the germline V gene (reference sequence). The CDR3 sequence: CSAQSPGQVDGYTF. The CDR3 nucleotides read TGCAGTGCTCAAAGCCCGGGACAGGTGGATGGCTACACCTTC.

The genes are TRBV7-2 and TRBJ1-5; D gene ambiguous. The CDR3 sequence is 15 residues long. Per the germline V gene, CDR1 is SGHTA and CDR2 is FQGNSA. The ends were cut back, 1 base at V and 4 bases at J, with 11 bases in the middle. CDR3 in amino acids: CASSLELSQNQPQHF. The CDR3 DNA is TGTGCCAGCAGCTTAGAACTATCACAGAATCAGCCCCAGCATTTT.

The J gene is TRBJ1-2, the V gene TRBV7-9, with 9 bases matching TRBD1. From germline, CDR1 is SEHNR and CDR2 FQNEAQ (reference sequence). V was pared by 1 base and J by 2 bases, with 14 bases of the junction left unmatched. The CDR3 extends over 19 amino acids. The CDR3 is CASSLVLSRDRDLNYGYTF. The CDR3 region has the DNA TGTGCCAGCAGCTTAGTCTTGTCCCGGGACAGGGATTTGAACTATGGCTACACCTTC. Full variable domain (rest looked up from reference TRBV7-9 and TRBJ1-2): DTGVSQNPRHKITKRGQNVTFRCDPISEHNRLYWYRQTLGQGPEFLTYFQNEAQLEKSRLLSDRFSAERPKGSFSTLEIQRTEQGDSAMYLCASSLVLSRDRDLNYGYTFGSGTRLTVV.

The genes are TRBV7-2 and TRBJ1-3; D gene uncertain. Trimming removed 10 bases at V and 1 base at J, with 11 bases between. The CDR3 covers 13 residues. CDR1 and CDR2 from the germline V gene are SGHTA and FQGNSA. CDR3 sequence reads: CANTGVSGNTIYF. The CDR3 DNA follows: TGTGCCAATACCGGGGTTTCTGGAAACACCATATATTTT.